The 3 T cell receptor beta chains in this list originate from one sample, sequenced in a study of blood T cells in healthy people across ages. A second 7 to 11 cycle PCR used barcoded and J-beta primers. MiXCR, run by TCRdb on the 5' RACE reads, gives a single entry per CDR3 protein. The sample has 1.5 million to 2 million distinct CDR3 sequences; 35% to 50% are singletons. Sequencing was performed on blood. These receptors were obtained from a human donor in good health.

The V gene is TRBV7-9, the J gene TRBJ2-1; 10 bases map to TRBD1. This CDR3 contains 14 residues. V was pared by 6 bases and J by 9 bases, with 8 bases of the junction left unmatched. Per germline, CDR1 SEHNR and CDR2 FQNEAQ (reference sequence). In nucleotides, the CDR3 is TGTGCCAGCAGAGTCGGGACAGGGGCGGGTGAGCAGTTCTTC. This codes for CASRVGTGAGEQFF.

The rearrangement links TRBV20-1 to TRBJ1-5; tentative D call: TRBD1 (5 bases). This CDR3 spans 12 amino acids. V shed 6 bases and J shed 13 bases, with 19 bases lying between them. Germline CDR1 DFQATT, CDR2 SNEGSKA (reference sequence). The CDR3 reads CSAAPARDSQHF. The CDR3 DNA sequence: TGCAGTGCCGCCCCCGCGCGGGACTCTCAGCATTTT.

This clonotype was seen more than once but under ten times. J is TRBJ2-7 and V is TRBV29-1; 7 bases fit TRBD1. The J segment lost 7 bases and the V segment lost 6 bases, leaving 9 bases of the junction unmatched. Germline V CDR1 and CDR2: SQVTM, ANQGSEA. There are 12 residues in the CDR3. CDR3 DNA sequence: TGCAGCGTAGCTCGGGACAGCAGAGAGCAGTACTTC. It specifies CSVARDSREQYF.